Sequencing of this TCR beta chain was carried out in a study of shared clonotypes between healthy human individuals. Only CD45RO-negative cells positively selected for CCR7 counted as naive CD8 cells, so terminally differentiated effector memory CD45RA+ cells were excluded. Remarks on this clone: Its antigen is still unknown. This sample also contains other DNA sequences that code for the same CDR3.

Generated by immunoSEQ multiplex PCR, the TCRdb table keeps only in-frame clones and is missing some. The sample includes 1.5 million to 2.5 million clones, approximately 95% of them seen just once. Findings and limits, study-wide: Clonotypes shared by all four donors outscored non-shared clonotypes in generation probability.

This CDR3 has 12 residues. Germline CDR1 SGHNT, CDR2 YYREEE (reference sequence). The V segment lost 4 bases and the J segment 6 bases; nucleotides outside the gene matches: 3. The TCR was taken from a man between 18 and 29 years old in good health. Sample: naive CD8+ T cells sorted from blood. This chain connects TRBV5-4 to TRBJ1-1; 7 nucleotides line up with TRBD1. CDR3 in amino acids: CASSLGGPEAFF. As DNA, the CDR3 is TGTGCCAGCAGCCTAGGGGGCCCTGAAGCTTTCTTT.